This TCR beta chain was captured by sequencing in a study of blood T cell repertoires in COVID-19. This clone was seen once. Profiling relied on immunoSEQ multiplex PCR, and the TCRdb table lists in-frame clones only, not all of them. This table holds roughly 39,000 clones, about nine tenths found once. The CDR3 has 18 amino acids. V dropped 2 bases and J dropped 0 bases, with 18 bases sitting between them. Germline-derived CDR1 and CDR2 are SGHKS and YYEKEE (reference sequence). The clonotype comes from an elderly woman with active COVID-19. The specimen sequenced was peripheral blood. The chain carries TRBV5-5 and TRBJ1-3; D unclear. The CDR3 nucleotides are TGTGCCAGCAGCTTAGGACCGGGAGCACCTTACTCTGGAAACACCATATATTTT. Amino acid sequence: CASSLGPGAPYSGNTIYF.